The 30 T cell receptor beta chains reported below all come from one sample, sequenced in a study of T-cell memory formation after mild COVID-19. TCRdb re-called the 5' RACE reads with MiXCR, one entry per CDR3 protein. Of around 300,000 distinct CDR3 sequences listed, around 15% are singletons. The specimen sequenced was PBMCs or a T cell subset sorted from them (not recorded which). Source of these receptors: a man between 18 and 35 years old who had mild COVID-19 (a few samples of this study predate the infection). Cell type and time point are not known.

This clonotype has a count of ten or more. The chain recombines TRBV5-4 with TRBJ2-7; D perhaps matches TRBD1 (5 bases). The germline gives CDR1 SGHNT, CDR2 YYREEE (reference sequence). This CDR3 region has 15 residues. V shed 4 bases and J shed 4 bases, with 18 bases lying between them. CDR3 in amino acids: CASSPSPSDSYEQYF. DNA for the CDR3: TGTGCCAGCAGCCCCAGCCCAAGCGACAGTTACGAGCAGTACTTC.

This clonotype was observed a handful of times. The CDR3: CATSDSGKGDEKLFF. The CDR3 region has the DNA TGTGCCACCAGTGATTCGGGGAAAGGGGATGAAAAACTGTTTTTT. V is TRBV24-1 and J is TRBJ1-4; TRBD1 is a possible D gene (5 bases). The germline CDR1 and CDR2 sequences are KGHDR and SFDVKD. Trimming cost V 2 bases and J 6 bases, with 12 bases left between them. There are 15 residues in the CDR3.

This clonotype has more than one count but fewer than ten. V gene TRBV7-3 combines with J gene TRBJ2-3; TRBD2 agrees at 7 bases. The CDR3 consists of 15 residues. Losses at the gene ends were 5 bases for V and 5 bases for J; bases not matched to a gene: 10. The V gene's germline CDR1 is SGHTA and CDR2 FQGTGA. The CDR3 DNA reads as TGTGCCAGCAGCGACAAGCGGGGTTCGGGAGATACGCAGTATTTT. Protein product: CASSDKRGSGDTQYF.

This sequence joins TRBV28 and TRBJ1-4; 7 bases are shared with TRBD1. The CDR3 extends over 15 amino acids. Germline assignment: CDR1 MDHEN and CDR2 SYDVKM. J gave up 3 bases and V 5 bases, and 6 bases lay outside the gene matches. This CDR3 reads CASSPPQGSNEKLFF. DNA for the CDR3: TGTGCCAGCAGTCCTCCACAGGGGTCTAATGAAAAACTGTTTTTT.

There are a few counts of this clonotype. The chain employs TRBV12-3 or TRBV12-4 and TRBJ2-2; the D is unclear. V shed 7 bases and J shed 1 base, with 10 bases lying between them. This CDR3 region has 14 residues. CDR3 coding DNA: TGTGCCAGCAAGAGACCGCAGAACACCGGGGAGCTGTTTTTT. Residues: CASKRPQNTGELFF.

This sequence joins TRBV7-2 and TRBJ2-1; tentative D call: TRBD1 (6 bases). CDR3 length equals 16 residues. The germline V gene encodes CDR1 SGHTA and CDR2 FQGNSA. V lost 5 bases and J 3 bases, leaving 17 bases between the germline ends. The DNA of the CDR3 is TGTGCCAGCAGCGTCCGGACAGTTCTCCTCTACAATGAGCAGTTCTTC. Translated: CASSVRTVLLYNEQFF.

This clonotype was recorded a few times. The chain joins TRBV5-6 to TRBJ1-5; D remains unclear. The CDR3 is 12 residues long. V was pared by 4 bases and J by 8 bases, with 10 bases between. The V gene's germline CDR1 is SGHDT and CDR2 YYEEEE. The CDR3: CASSRYNEPQHF. The CDR3 DNA follows: TGTGCCAGCAGCCGATATAACGAGCCCCAGCATTTT.

This clonotype was seen a few times. The chain couples TRBV7-9 to TRBJ1-2, with 9 bases fitting TRBD1. Germline V gives CDR1 SEHNR, CDR2 FQNEAQ (reference sequence). Germline trimming cut 3 bases from V and 6 bases from J; bases unmatched to any gene: 14. The CDR3 sequence is 17 residues long. As DNA, the CDR3 is TGTGCCAGCAGCTTGGCCCCGGGACAGGGAAGACGGGATGGCTACACCTTC. This encodes CASSLAPGQGRRDGYTF.

V gene TRBV24-1 combines with J gene TRBJ1-1; D may be TRBD1 (5 bases). The CDR3 covers 12 residues. The V gene's germline CDR1 is KGHDR and CDR2 SFDVKD. Trimming cost V 7 bases and J 1 base, with 6 bases left between them. The CDR3 loop reads CATSQGNTEAFF. DNA of the CDR3: TGTGCCACCAGCCAGGGGAACACTGAAGCTTTCTTT.

This clonotype was counted at least ten times. This chain links TRBV10-3 with TRBJ2-7; D is undetermined. The CDR3 runs 14 residues. Germline CDR1 and CDR2: ENHRY and SYGVKD. The V gene lost 3 bases and the J gene lost 0 bases, with 9 bases spanning the gap. CDR3 sequence: CAISDIRSSYEQYV. The CDR3 DNA reads as TGTGCCATCAGTGATATCCGCAGCTCCTACGAGCAGTACGTC.

V usage is TRBV7-9 and J usage is TRBJ1-2; D not certain. The ends were cut back, 5 bases at V and 4 bases at J, with 14 bases in the middle. This CDR3 has 14 residues. CDR1 is SEHNR and CDR2 is FQNEAQ in the germline V gene (reference sequence). The CDR3 protein is CASSDSGRTYGYTF. CDR3 nucleotide sequence: TGTGCCAGCAGCGATTCAGGCAGGACCTATGGCTACACCTTC.

This chain connects TRBV11-2 to TRBJ2-2, with a weak D call TRBD2 (5 bases). Germline V CDR1 and CDR2: SGHAT, FQNNGV. Between the trimmed V and J ends, which lost 3 bases and 6 bases, there was a span of 8 bases. This CDR3 has 13 residues. DNA of the CDR3: TGTGCCAGCAGCTTCGGAGGCCCCGGGGAGCTGTTTTTT. Amino acid sequence: CASSFGGPGELFF.

This chain links TRBV7-2 with TRBJ1-6, with D unclear. The CDR3 covers 16 residues. Germline V lookup: CDR1 SGHTA, CDR2 FQGNSA. Trimming removed 0 bases at V and 4 bases at J, with 10 bases between. The CDR3 sequence: CASSLAGVSYNSPLHF. The CDR3 coding sequence is TGTGCCAGCAGCTTAGCTGGGGTCTCGTATAATTCACCCCTCCACTTT.

This clonotype was seen ten or more times. The chain recombines TRBV7-9 with TRBJ2-3, with a possible D match to TRBD2 (6 bases). Trimming stripped 5 bases from V and 7 bases from J, with 10 bases between. This CDR3 is 12 amino acids long. Per the germline V gene, CDR1 is SEHNR and CDR2 is FQNEAQ (reference sequence). As DNA, the CDR3 is TGTGCCAGCAGCGAACGGGGGAATACGCAGTATTTT. Translated: CASSERGNTQYF.

This clonotype has more than one count but fewer than ten. J is TRBJ2-7 and V is TRBV29-1; D perhaps matches TRBD1 (5 bases). The CDR3 runs to 15 residues. V was pared by 2 bases and J by 5 bases, with 19 bases between. From germline, CDR1 is SQVTM and CDR2 ANQGSEA. The CDR3 reads CSVEKGRGRLNEQYF. In DNA, the CDR3 is TGCAGCGTTGAAAAGGGAAGGGGCCGCCTAAACGAGCAGTACTTC.

CDR3 sequence (DNA): TGCGCCAGCAGCTTGGTGACTAGATTATACCATGAGCAGTTCTTC. This translates into CASSLVTRLYHEQFF. The J gene is TRBJ2-1, the V gene TRBV5-1; tentative D call: TRBD2 (6 bases). V lost 0 bases to trimming and J lost 8 bases, with 15 bases between them. The CDR3 consists of 15 residues. Germline V gives CDR1 SGHRS, CDR2 YFSETQ.

This clonotype was counted ten times or more. This sequence joins TRBV12-3 or TRBV12-4 and TRBJ1-2; maybe TRBD1 (5 bases). V shed 3 bases and J shed 8 bases, with 10 bases lying between them. This CDR3 is built from 12 residues. The CDR3: CASSFNGDGYTF. The CDR3 nucleotides are TGTGCCAGCAGTTTTAATGGGGACGGCTACACCTTC.

This clonotype came up a few times. This chain joins TRBV4-2 and TRBJ1-1, with TRBD1 as a possible D gene (6 bases). The V gene lost 3 bases and the J gene lost 0 bases, with 11 bases spanning the gap. This CDR3 has 15 amino acids. Germline CDR1 LGHNA, CDR2 YNFKEQ. CDR3 DNA sequence: TGTGCCAGCAGCCAGGCACAGGGTTTGAACACTGAAGCTTTCTTT. Translating gives CASSQAQGLNTEAFF.

This clonotype has only a few counts. This chain joins TRBV6-1 and TRBJ2-7; D gene ambiguous. Germline V gene data show CDR1 as MNHNS and CDR2 as SASEGT. The CDR3 covers 13 residues. Trimming took 1 base from V and 8 from J, leaving 12 bases between them. The CDR3 DNA reads TGTGCCAGCAGTGAAGTAACTGTAGGCAAGCAGTACGTC. As protein: CASSEVTVGKQYV.

This clonotype came up a few times. The chain uses TRBV5-1 and TRBJ2-2, with D unresolved. The CDR3 contains 15 residues. Between the trimmed V and J ends, which lost 0 bases and 7 bases, there was a span of 13 bases. The germline CDR1 and CDR2 sequences are SGHRS and YFSETQ. DNA of the CDR3: TGCGCCAGCAGCTTGGACGGCCGTGCAGACGGGGAGCTGTTTTTT. Amino acid sequence: CASSLDGRADGELFF.

The table lists this clonotype with many counts. V usage is TRBV5-1 and J usage is TRBJ1-2, with D hard to call. The germline CDR1 and CDR2 sequences are SGHRS and YFSETQ. The CDR3 runs to 13 residues. V was clipped by 4 bases and J by 4 bases, with 11 bases between them. The CDR3 reads CASSAGPSYGYTF. The CDR3 DNA sequence: TGCGCCAGCAGCGCTGGACCTAGCTATGGCTACACCTTC.

The rearrangement uses TRBV4-1 and TRBJ2-7; 9 bases are a match to TRBD1. J was trimmed by 6 bases and V by 5 bases; bases with no gene match: 5. This CDR3 is 13 amino acids long. From germline, CDR1 is MGHRA and CDR2 YSYEKL. CDR3: CASSSHRGLEQYV. In nucleotides, the CDR3 is TGCGCCAGCAGCTCGCACAGGGGGCTCGAGCAGTACGTC.

The rearrangement uses TRBV5-1 and TRBJ2-3; TRBD1 matches 8 bases. The V gene end was trimmed by 2 bases and the J gene end by 2 bases; junction bases not matched to a gene: 7. The germline V gene has CDR1 SGHRS and CDR2 YFSETQ. The CDR3 extends over 16 amino acids. The CDR3 spells CASSFSGGQLTDTQYF. The CDR3 bases are TGCGCCAGCAGCTTTTCAGGGGGCCAACTCACAGATACGCAGTATTTT.

This clonotype showed up many times. The genes are TRBV5-1 and TRBJ2-1; D call uncertain. V lost 0 bases to trimming and J lost 4 bases, with 8 bases between them. Germline-derived CDR1 and CDR2 are SGHRS and YFSETQ. The CDR3 runs 14 residues. CDR3 sequence (DNA): TGCGCCAGCAGCTTGGGTATCACTTACAATGAGCAGTTCTTC. It codes for CASSLGITYNEQFF.

The chain uses TRBV5-1 and TRBJ1-2; maybe TRBD1 (6 bases). V gave up 5 bases and J gave up 1 base, with 15 bases separating them. Germline loops: CDR1 SGHRS, CDR2 YFSETQ. This CDR3 has 15 residues. CDR3: CASRDPQGVNYGYTF. The CDR3, as DNA: TGCGCCAGCAGAGACCCACAGGGAGTTAACTATGGCTACACCTTC.

This clonotype was counted only a few times. V usage is TRBV12-5 and J usage is TRBJ2-2; the D gene is possibly TRBD2 (5 bases). Trimming took 0 bases from V and 5 from J, leaving 13 bases between them. Germline-derived CDR1 and CDR2 are LGHNT and FRNRAP. The CDR3 covers 16 residues. The CDR3 sequence is CASGLVPRVWTGELFF. CDR3 in DNA: TGTGCTAGTGGTTTGGTACCGCGGGTGTGGACCGGGGAGCTGTTTTTT.

The V and J genes are TRBV5-1 and TRBJ2-3, with 11 bases matching TRBD2. The CDR3 is 18 amino acids. The junction had 10 bases not matched to a gene; V was cut back by 2 bases and J by 2 bases. The germline V gene has CDR1 SGHRS and CDR2 YFSETQ. The CDR3 loop is CASSFYSWTSGLTDTQYF. The CDR3, as DNA: TGCGCCAGCAGCTTCTACAGTTGGACTAGCGGGCTCACAGATACGCAGTATTTT.

This clonotype was found a few times. This chain uses TRBV6-6 with TRBJ1-2; a possible D gene is TRBD1 (5 bases). V was clipped by 0 bases and J by 4 bases, with 12 bases between them. The CDR3 sequence is 15 residues long. CDR1 and CDR2 (germline): MNHNY, SVGAGI (reference sequence). The CDR3: CASSYSSSRAYGYTF. In nucleotides, the CDR3 is TGTGCCAGCAGTTACTCGTCCTCCAGGGCCTATGGCTACACCTTC.

The rearrangement joins TRBV4-3 to TRBJ2-5; possible D gene TRBD2, 5 bases. Germline V lookup: CDR1 LGHNA, CDR2 YSLEER. Trimming pared 0 bases from V and 5 bases from J, leaving 10 bases between. The CDR3 covers 14 residues. CDR3 nucleotides: TGCGCCAGCAGCCAAGAACCTAGCACGGAGACCCAGTACTTC. Its translation: CASSQEPSTETQYF.

The chain joins TRBV7-9 to TRBJ2-5; D possibly corresponds to TRBD1 (5 bases). Per germline, CDR1 SEHNR and CDR2 FQNEAQ (reference sequence). This CDR3 is built from 14 residues. The V end lost 1 base, the J end lost 4 bases, and 10 bases lay between the germline ends. CDR3 nucleotides: TGTGCCAGCAGCTTAGGCAGGGAAGGAGAGACCCAGTACTTC. Its translation: CASSLGREGETQYF.